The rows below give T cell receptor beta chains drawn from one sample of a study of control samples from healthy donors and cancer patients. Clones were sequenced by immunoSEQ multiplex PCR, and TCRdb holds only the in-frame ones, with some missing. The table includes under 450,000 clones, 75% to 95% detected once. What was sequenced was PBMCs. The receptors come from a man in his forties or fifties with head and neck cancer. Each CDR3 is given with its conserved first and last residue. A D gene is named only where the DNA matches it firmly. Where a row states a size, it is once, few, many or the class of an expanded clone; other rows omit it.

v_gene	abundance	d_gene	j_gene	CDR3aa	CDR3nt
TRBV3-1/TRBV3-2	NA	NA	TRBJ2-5	CASSLAGTGAPQETQYF	TGTGCCAGCAGCCTCGCGGGAACAGGGGCTCCCCAAGAGACCCAGTACTTC
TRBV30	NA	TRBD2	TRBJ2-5	CAWEPGLDQETQYF	TGTGCCTGGGAACCGGGACTAGACCAAGAGACCCAGTACTTC
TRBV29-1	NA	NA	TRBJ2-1	CSVTQGYEQFF	TGCAGCGTGACACAGGGTTATGAGCAGTTCTTC
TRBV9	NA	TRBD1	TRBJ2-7	CASSLGTGGNEQYF	TGTGCCAGCAGCCTCGGGACAGGGGGCAACGAGCAGTACTTC
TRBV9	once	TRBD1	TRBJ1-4	CASSPRQGDEKLFF	TGTGCCAGCAGCCCCAGACAGGGTGATGAAAAACTGTTTTTT
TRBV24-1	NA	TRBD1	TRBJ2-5	CATSDLTTGAQETQYF	TGTGCCACCAGTGATCTGACTACAGGGGCCCAAGAGACCCAGTACTTC
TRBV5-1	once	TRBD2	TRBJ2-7	CASNPAAGVPSEQYF	TGCGCCAGCAACCCGGCAGCGGGAGTCCCAAGCGAGCAGTACTTC
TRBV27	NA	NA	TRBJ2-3	CASSTQRHGDTQYF	TGTGCCAGCAGTACCCAGCGGCATGGAGATACGCAGTATTTT
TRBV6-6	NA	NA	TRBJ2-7	CASSYSKSSYEQYF	TGTGCCAGCAGTTACTCTAAGTCCTCCTACGAGCAGTACTTC
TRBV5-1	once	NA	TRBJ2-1	CASSSDGSSYNEQFF	TGCGCCAGCAGTTCCGACGGGAGCTCCTACAATGAGCAGTTCTTC
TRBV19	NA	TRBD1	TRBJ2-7	CASSIFHRGAYEQYF	TGTGCCAGTAGTATATTTCACAGGGGGGCCTACGAGCAGTACTTC
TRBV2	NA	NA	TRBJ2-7	CASSDRGNTYEQYF	TGTGCCAGCAGTGATAGGGGTAACACCTACGAGCAGTACTTC
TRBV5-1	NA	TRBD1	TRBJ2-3	CASSPDRDTDTQYF	TGCGCCAGCAGCCCTGACAGGGACACAGATACGCAGTATTTT
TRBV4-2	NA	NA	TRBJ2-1	CATGKVDEQFF	TGTGCCACCGGAAAGGTGGATGAGCAGTTCTTC
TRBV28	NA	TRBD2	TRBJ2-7	CASSLGGAGGHEQYF	TGTGCCAGCAGCCTCGGGGGGGCGGGAGGCCACGAGCAGTACTTC
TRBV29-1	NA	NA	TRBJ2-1	CSVGHYNEQFF	TGCAGCGTTGGACACTACAATGAGCAGTTCTTC
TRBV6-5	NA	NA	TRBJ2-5	CASGRPGQKETQYF	TGTGCCAGCGGGAGACCGGGACAAAAAGAGACCCAGTACTTC
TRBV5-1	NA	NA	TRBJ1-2	CASSSGGQFYGYTF	TGCGCCAGCAGCTCTGGCGGACAGTTCTATGGCTACACCTTC
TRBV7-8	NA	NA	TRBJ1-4	CASSLRRSNEKLFF	TGTGCCAGCAGCCTAAGGAGATCAAATGAAAAACTGTTTTTT
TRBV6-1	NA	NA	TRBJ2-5	CASSEGFTETQYF	TGTGCCAGCAGTGAAGGCTTTACAGAGACCCAGTACTTC
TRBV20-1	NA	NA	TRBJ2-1	CSAGSFGEQFF	TGCAGTGCTGGTTCCTTCGGGGAGCAGTTCTTC
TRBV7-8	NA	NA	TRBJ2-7	CASSLVRVLPLYEQYF	TGTGCCAGCAGCTTGGTCCGGGTCCTACCGTTATACGAGCAGTACTTC
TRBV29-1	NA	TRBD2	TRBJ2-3	CSVGQLAGLTDTQYF	TGCAGCGTTGGGCAGCTAGCGGGACTCACAGATACGCAGTATTTT
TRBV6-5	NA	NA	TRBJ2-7	CASNGTPRKGDEQYF	TGTGCCAGCAATGGGACTCCGAGAAAGGGCGACGAGCAGTACTTC
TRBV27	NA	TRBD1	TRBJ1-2	CASSLRGPRGPYGYTF	TGTGCCAGCAGTTTGAGGGGGCCCCGGGGCCCATACGGCTACACCTTC
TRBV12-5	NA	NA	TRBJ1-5	CAKKGDNQPQHF	TGTGCTAAAAAAGGGGACAATCAGCCCCAGCATTTT
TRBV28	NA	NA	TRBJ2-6	CASSQAFSTLSSGANVLTF	TGTGCCAGCAGCCAGGCGTTTTCGACACTCAGCTCTGGGGCCAACGTCCTGACTTTC
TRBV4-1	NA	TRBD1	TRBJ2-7	CASSQAPGQRLLYEQYF	TGCGCCAGCAGCCAAGCCCCGGGACAGCGGCTCCTCTACGAGCAGTACTTC
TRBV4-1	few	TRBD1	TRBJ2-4	CASSQDKGTGGVRNIQYF	TGCGCCAGCAGCCAAGATAAGGGGACAGGGGGCGTGAGGAACATTCAGTACTTC
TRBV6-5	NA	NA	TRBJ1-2	CASGALEDYGYTF	TGTGCCAGCGGGGCCCTCGAGGACTATGGCTACACCTTC
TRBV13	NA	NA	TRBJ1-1	CASSPRQKNTEAFF	TGTGCCAGCAGCCCCCGACAGAAGAACACTGAAGCTTTCTTT
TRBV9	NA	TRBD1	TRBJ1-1	CASSVEDRGRSEAFF	TGTGCCAGCAGCGTAGAGGACAGGGGGCGTTCCGAAGCTTTCTTT
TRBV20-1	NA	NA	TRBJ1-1	CSARETEAFF	TGCAGTGCTAGAGAGACCGAAGCTTTCTTT
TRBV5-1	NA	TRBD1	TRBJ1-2	CASSLAQGARGGYTF	TGCGCCAGCAGCTTGGCACAGGGGGCCAGGGGTGGCTACACCTTC
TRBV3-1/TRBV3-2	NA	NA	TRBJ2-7	CASSQDRYEQYF	TGTGCCAGCAGCCAAGACCGTTACGAGCAGTACTTC
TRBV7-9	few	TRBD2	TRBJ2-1	CASRSGLAAGRGHEQFF	TGTGCCAGCAGATCAGGACTAGCGGCAGGGAGGGGCCATGAGCAGTTCTTC
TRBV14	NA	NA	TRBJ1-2	CASSPGRGLYGYTF	TGTGCCAGCAGCCCTGGCAGGGGTCTATATGGCTACACCTTC
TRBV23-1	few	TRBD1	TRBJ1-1	CASSQCYHRDRATEAFF	TGCGCCAGCAGTCAATGCTACCACCGGGACAGGGCCACTGAAGCTTTCTTT
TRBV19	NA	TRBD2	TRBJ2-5	CASSIELAGGQDRETQYF	TGTGCCAGTAGTATCGAACTAGCGGGAGGGCAGGACCGGGAGACCCAGTACTTC
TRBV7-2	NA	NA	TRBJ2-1	CASSLASSSYNEQFF	TGTGCCAGCAGCTTAGCAAGCTCCTCCTACAATGAGCAGTTCTTC
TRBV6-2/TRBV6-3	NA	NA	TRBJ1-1	CASSYSFGGTEAFF	TGTGCCAGCAGTTACTCCTTCGGAGGAACTGAAGCTTTCTTT
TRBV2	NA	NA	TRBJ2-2	CASSPRVNTGELFF	TGTGCCAGCAGTCCCAGGGTGAACACCGGGGAGCTGTTTTTT
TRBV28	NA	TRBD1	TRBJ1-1	CASSPLQGLNTEAFF	TGTGCCAGCAGTCCCCTACAGGGGTTGAACACTGAAGCTTTCTTT
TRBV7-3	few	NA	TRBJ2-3	CASSLLPLADTQYF	TGTGCCAGCAGCCTCCTGCCCTTAGCAGATACGCAGTATTTT
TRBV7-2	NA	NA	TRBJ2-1	CASRGTLGQLLHNEQFF	TGTGCCAGCAGAGGGACTTTGGGACAGTTACTCCACAATGAGCAGTTCTTC
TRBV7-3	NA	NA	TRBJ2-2	CASSLLDPQNTGELFF	TGTGCCAGCAGTCTTCTTGACCCCCAGAACACCGGGGAGCTGTTTTTT
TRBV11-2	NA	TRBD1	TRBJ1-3	CASSRDRLGNTIYF	TGTGCCAGCAGCCGGGACAGACTTGGAAACACCATATATTTT
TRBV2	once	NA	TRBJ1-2	CASSEASHF	TGTGCCAGCAGTGAAGCTTCCCACTTC
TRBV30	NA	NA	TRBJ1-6	CAWRSSYNSPLHF	TGTGCCTGGCGGAGCTCCTATAATTCACCCCTCCACTTT
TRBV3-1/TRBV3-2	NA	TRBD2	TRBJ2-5	CASSHESGGLGETQYF	TGTGCCAGCAGCCACGAATCGGGGGGGCTGGGAGAGACCCAGTACTTC
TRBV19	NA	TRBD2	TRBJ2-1	CASTVLAGGYNEQFF	TGTGCCAGTACCGTACTGGCGGGGGGTTACAATGAGCAGTTCTTC
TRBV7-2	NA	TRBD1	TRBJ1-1	CASSLPTGVTEAFF	TGTGCCAGCAGCTTACCAACAGGGGTCACTGAAGCTTTCTTT
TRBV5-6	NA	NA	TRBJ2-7	CASSLGRYEQYF	TGTGCCAGCAGCTTAGGGCGATACGAGCAGTACTTC
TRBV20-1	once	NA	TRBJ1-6	CSASSRPVGSPLHF	TGCAGTGCTAGTTCCAGGCCCGTGGGTTCACCCCTCCACTTT
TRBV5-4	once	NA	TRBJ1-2	CASSNNPDLLDGYTF	TGTGCCAGCAGCAACAATCCGGATCTACTTGATGGCTACACCTTC
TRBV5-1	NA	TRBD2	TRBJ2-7	CASSLRASGKSYEQYF	TGCGCCAGCAGCTTGAGGGCTAGCGGGAAATCCTACGAGCAGTACTTC
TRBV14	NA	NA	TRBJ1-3	CASGKISSGNTIYF	TGTGCCAGCGGTAAAATATCCTCTGGAAACACCATATATTTT
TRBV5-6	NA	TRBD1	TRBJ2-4	CASSLRGAKNIQYF	TGTGCCAGCAGCCTCAGGGGGGCCAAAAACATTCAGTACTTC
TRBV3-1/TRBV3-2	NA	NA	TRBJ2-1	CASSQDPVGGSLFF	TGTGCCAGCAGCCAAGATCCTGTTGGTGGTAGCCTGTTCTTC